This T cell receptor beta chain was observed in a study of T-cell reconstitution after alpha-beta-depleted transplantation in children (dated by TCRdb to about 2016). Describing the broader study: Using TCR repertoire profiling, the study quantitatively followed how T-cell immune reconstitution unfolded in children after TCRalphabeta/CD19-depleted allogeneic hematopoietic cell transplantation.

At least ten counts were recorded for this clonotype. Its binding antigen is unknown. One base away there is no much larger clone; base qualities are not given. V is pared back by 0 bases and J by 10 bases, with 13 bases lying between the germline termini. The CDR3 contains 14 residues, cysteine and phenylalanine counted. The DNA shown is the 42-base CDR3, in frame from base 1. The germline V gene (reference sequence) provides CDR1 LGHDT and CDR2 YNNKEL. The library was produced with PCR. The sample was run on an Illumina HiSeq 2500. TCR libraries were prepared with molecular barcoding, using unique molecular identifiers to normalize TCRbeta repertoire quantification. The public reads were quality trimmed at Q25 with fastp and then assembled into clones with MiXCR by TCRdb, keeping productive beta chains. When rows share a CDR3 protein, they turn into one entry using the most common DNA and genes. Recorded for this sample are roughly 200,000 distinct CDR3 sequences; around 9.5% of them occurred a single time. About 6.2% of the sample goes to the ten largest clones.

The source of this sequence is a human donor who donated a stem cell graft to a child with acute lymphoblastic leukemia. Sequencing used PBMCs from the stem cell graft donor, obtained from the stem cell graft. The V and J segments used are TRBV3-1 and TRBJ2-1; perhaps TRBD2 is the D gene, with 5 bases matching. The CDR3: CASSQDRTRREQFF. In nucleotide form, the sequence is TGTGCCAGCAGCCAAGATAGAACTAGGAGGGAGCAGTTCTTC.